Listed below are T cell receptor beta chains from one sample, sequenced in a study of shared clonotypes between healthy human individuals. Clones were read by immunoSEQ multiplex PCR, and TCRdb kept only the in-frame ones, dropping some. The repertoire has some 2.3 million clones, approximately 93% of them found once; the top ten carry about 0.37%. Sequences were obtained from naive CD4+ T cells from PBMCs. The receptors stem from a man between 18 and 29 years old in good health. Some clones in this sample may be carry-over from other donors' samples. CDR3s include the opening cysteine and the closing phenylalanine or tryptophan. A D gene is named only where the DNA matches it firmly. Clone size appears in some rows only: once, few, many, or a class for an expanded clone.

j_call d_call clone_size v_call cdr3_nt cdr3_aa
TRBJ2-3 TRBD2 . TRBV5-1 TGCGCCAGCCGACAATTGATTAGCGGGAGGGCCGTGACTGTTGCCGATACGCAGTATTTT CASRQLISGRAVTVADTQYF
TRBJ2-1 . once TRBV9 TGTGCCAGCAGCGTATGGGCAGGGCAGATCCAGTTCTTC CASSVWAGQIQFF
TRBJ2-1 . . TRBV4-2 TGTGCCAGCAGCCAAGGTTTAACTTCCCCTCAGTACAATGAGCAGTTCTTC CASSQGLTSPQYNEQFF
TRBJ1-1 . . TRBV28 TGTGCCAGCAGTCCCCGTGGCAGAGAAGCTTTCTTT CASSPRGREAFF
TRBJ1-2 . . TRBV6-6 TGTGCCAGCAGTCTGGACAGCTATGGCTACACCTTC CASSLDSYGYTF
TRBJ2-5 . . TRBV27 TGTGCCAGCAGTGTATCCCGCCTAGGAGAGACCCAGTACTTC CASSVSRLGETQYF
TRBJ1-2 . . TRBV6-1 TGTGCCAGCAGTGCTACGGTCCGGGTAGCTAACTATGGCTACACCTTC CASSATVRVANYGYTF
TRBJ1-5 TRBD1 . TRBV7-8 TGTGCCAGCAGCTTAAGGGCCCGGACAGGGTTTGTAGGAGGAAACAATCAGCCCCAGCATTTT CASSLRARTGFVGGNNQPQHF
TRBJ1-4 . . TRBV9 TGTGCCAGCAGCTTACGACCCGACGAAAAACTGTTTTTT CASSLRPDEKLFF
TRBJ1-1 TRBD1 . TRBV28 TGTGCCATAGGGAGCGGACAGGGGAGTACTGAAGCTTTCTTT CAIGSGQGSTEAFF
TRBJ1-1 TRBD1 once TRBV2 TGTGCCAGCAGCGTACAGGGGGCCAAGAACACTGAAGCTTTCTTT CASSVQGAKNTEAFF
TRBJ1-3 . . TRBV5-6 TGTGCCAGCAGCTTGGAAGGATTGGGGAACACCATATATTTT CASSLEGLGNTIYF
TRBJ2-5 TRBD2 once TRBV5-1 TGCGCCAGCAGCTTATTAGCGGGTGATCAAGAGACCCAGTACTTC CASSLLAGDQETQYF
TRBJ1-4 TRBD1 . TRBV4-1 TGCGCCAGCAGCCCCTCCGCGACAGGGGGCGCATCGGAAAAACTGTTTTTT CASSPSATGGASEKLFF
TRBJ2-2 . . TRBV5-1 TGCGCCAGCAGCTTGGTCCCAGGACCTAACACCGGGGAGCTGTTTTTT CASSLVPGPNTGELFF
TRBJ2-5 . . TRBV5-1 TGCGCCAGCAGCTTGGAACCGGGCCAAGAGACCCAGTACTTC CASSLEPGQETQYF
TRBJ2-3 . . TRBV12-5 TGTGCTAGTGGTCCCAACACAGATACGCAGTATTTT CASGPNTDTQYF
TRBJ2-1 TRBD2 . TRBV7-8 TGTGCCAGCAGCTTAGCGGGACTAGCGGGAGGGCCTAGTGAGCAGTTCTTC CASSLAGLAGGPSEQFF
TRBJ2-7 . . TRBV7-9 TGTGCCAGCAGCCGAGCGGGTAGCTCCTACGAGCAGTACTTC CASSRAGSSYEQYF
TRBJ1-2 . . TRBV10-3 TGTGCCATCCAAGGGGGTAAAGGCTACACCTTC CAIQGGKGYTF
TRBJ1-3 . once TRBV7-2 TGTGCCAGCAGCTTAAGGCGAAACACCATATATTTT CASSLRRNTIYF
TRBJ2-1 . . TRBV11-3 TGTGCCAGCAGCTTATCCTGGGAACACAATGAGCAGTTCTTC CASSLSWEHNEQFF
TRBJ2-5 . . TRBV5-1 TGCGCCAGCAGCACAGGCTTGGGCGGGGAGACCCAGTACTTC CASSTGLGGETQYF
TRBJ2-2 TRBD1 . TRBV5-4 TGTGCCAGCAGCTTGGCCCAGGGACAGGGAACCGGGGAGCTGTTTTTT CASSLAQGQGTGELFF
TRBJ1-1 . . TRBV28 TGTGCCAGCAGGGGGCACTGGGGCACTGAAGCTTTCTTT CASRGHWGTEAFF
TRBJ2-5 TRBD1 . TRBV6-1 TGTGCCAGCAGTGAACAGGGGGCTGGAGAGACCCAGTACTTC CASSEQGAGETQYF
TRBJ2-2 . . TRBV12-5 TGTGCTAGTGGTTTGACAAGGGTAGCTGGAACGAACACCGGGGAGCTGTTTTTT CASGLTRVAGTNTGELFF
TRBJ1-1 TRBD1 . TRBV19 TGTGCCAGTAGTCGACAGGGGGCCCGGTTATCGGACACTGAAGCTTTCTTT CASSRQGARLSDTEAFF
TRBJ2-1 . once TRBV9 TGTGCCAGCACCCCCCCGGGGCAGGTTAACAATGAGCAGTTCTTC CASTPPGQVNNEQFF
TRBJ2-4 TRBD2 . TRBV7-2 TGTGCCAGCAGCTTAGAAGCGGGAGGCTTGAACATTCAGTACTTC CASSLEAGGLNIQYF
TRBJ2-3 . . TRBV5-1 TGCGCCAGCAGCTTTTCTCGGGGGGCGGATACGCAGTATTTT CASSFSRGADTQYF
TRBJ2-7 . . TRBV4-2 TGTGCCAGCAGCCAAGATGCCCAGCGGTACTCCTACGAGCAGTACTTC CASSQDAQRYSYEQYF
TRBJ2-7 . . TRBV7-9 TGTGCCAGCAGTTCCCCTGGGGGGCCCGTCTACGAGCAGTACTTC CASSSPGGPVYEQYF
TRBJ2-3 . . TRBV29-1 TGCAGCGTTGACCTTCCCAATACGCAGTATTTT CSVDLPNTQYF
TRBJ2-7 . . TRBV7-9 TGTGCCAGCAGCTTGGGACACCAGGCGGGAGAGCAGTACTTC CASSLGHQAGEQYF
TRBJ2-7 . . TRBV5-1 TGCGCCAGCACCAAGGAGGGGTTTACGAATCTCTACGAGCAGTACTTC CASTKEGFTNLYEQYF
TRBJ1-2 TRBD1 . TRBV29-1 TGCAGCGTTACCGGGACAGTCGCCAACTATGGCTACACCTTC CSVTGTVANYGYTF
TRBJ1-1 . . TRBV28 TGTGCCAGCAGTTCGGCCGACACTGAAGCTTTCTTT CASSSADTEAFF
TRBJ2-1 . . TRBV7-6 TGTGCCAGCAGCTTAGACGGACTTGAGCAGTTCTTC CASSLDGLEQFF
TRBJ1-2 TRBD1 . TRBV23-1 TGCGCCAGCAGTCAATCGCATATCGGACAGGCTTTACCAGCTAACTATGGCTACACCTTC CASSQSHIGQALPANYGYTF
TRBJ2-7 . . TRBV28 TGTGCCAGCAGTCCCCCAGCCTCCTACGAGCAGTACTTC CASSPPASYEQYF
TRBJ2-1 . . TRBV7-6 TGTGCCAGCAGCTTAACTCAGGGTTCCTACAATGAGCAGTTCTTC CASSLTQGSYNEQFF
TRBJ2-7 . . TRBV7-2 TGTGCCAGCAGCTTAGAAAGGTCGTCCTACGAGCAGTACTTC CASSLERSSYEQYF
TRBJ1-2 . . TRBV27 TGTGCCAGCAGTTTATCCGGGTTTGGGTCTAACTATGGCTACACCTTC CASSLSGFGSNYGYTF
TRBJ2-3 TRBD2 . TRBV28 TGTGCCAGCAGTTTAAGACTAGCGGGAACCCAAAGCACAGATACGCAGTATTTT CASSLRLAGTQSTDTQYF
TRBJ2-7 . . TRBV15 TGTGCCACCAGCAGAGAGATGCAGGCCCCCTACGAGCAGTACTTC CATSREMQAPYEQYF
TRBJ2-7 TRBD1 . TRBV19 TGTGCCAGTAGTCCGCGCGGACAGGGATGGGGCGAGCAGTACTTC CASSPRGQGWGEQYF
TRBJ2-5 . . TRBV29-1 TGCAGCGTTGTAGGAGGAGAGACCCAGTACTTC CSVVGGETQYF
TRBJ1-1 . few TRBV25-1 TGTGCCAGCAGTGATCCGAGCGGCACTGAAGCTTTCTTT CASSDPSGTEAFF
TRBJ2-1 TRBD1 . TRBV6-5 TGTGCCAGCAGTTATTCCGGACAGGGTGTAAATGAGCAGTTCTTC CASSYSGQGVNEQFF
TRBJ2-7 TRBD1 . TRBV6-6 TGTGCCAGCAGTTCCCGACAGGGAGTCTACGAGCAGTACTTC CASSSRQGVYEQYF
TRBJ2-1 . . TRBV9 TGTGCCAGCACCCCCTGGGGGTTGGATGAGCAGTTCTTC CASTPWGLDEQFF
TRBJ2-1 . once TRBV9 TGTGCCAGCAGTCGTCTGAGAGGCTACAATGAGCAGTTCTTC CASSRLRGYNEQFF
TRBJ2-6 TRBD2 . TRBV5-4 TGTGCCAGCAGCTCGGGACTAGCGGGAGCTGGGGCCAACGTCCTGACTTTC CASSSGLAGAGANVLTF
TRBJ2-3 TRBD2 . TRBV6-1 TGTGCCAGCAGTGCCCTAGCGGGGGGGGATACGCAGTATTTT CASSALAGGDTQYF
TRBJ2-3 TRBD2 once TRBV4-1 TGCGCCAGCAGCACTAGCGGGATCACAGATACGCAGTATTTT CASSTSGITDTQYF
TRBJ2-7 . . TRBV6-5 TGTGCCAGCAGTCGTCTTGGCAGCTCCTACGAGCAGTACTTC CASSRLGSSYEQYF